This T cell receptor (beta chain) comes out of a study of blood T cell repertoires in COVID-19. Study-wide background: COVID-19 samples from acute and convalescent phases originated in the United States, Italy and Spain.

Germline loops: CDR1 MNHNY, CDR2 SVGAGI (reference sequence). Trimming took off 8 bases at V and 0 bases at J, with 10 bases between the two ends. The CDR3 totals 14 residues. Clones were read by immunoSEQ multiplex PCR, and TCRdb kept only the in-frame ones, dropping some. The table includes some 170,000 clones, over 75% detected once. The sequence was collected from a human donor with acute COVID-19. The donor label of this sample is uncertain. The chain joins TRBV6-6 to TRBJ1-4; perhaps TRBD1 as D (6 bases). The sample consisted of PBMCs or T cells enriched from blood (not recorded which). Here the CDR3 reads CASGQISTNEKLFF. CDR3 coding DNA: TGTGCCAGCGGACAGATTTCAACTAATGAAAAACTGTTTTTT.